This T cell receptor (beta chain) stems from a study of metastatic and nonmetastatic thyroid tumors. The overall study: Repertoires were compared across blood and tumor or nodule tissue from malignant and benign thyroid patients. Regarding the study as a whole: Benign nodules were reported to have significantly lower TCR beta diversity than malignant thyroid tumors, in blood and tumor.

Nobody among the patients had been given any treatment before thyroid surgery. This clone is deemed medium-sized. Its antigen remains unidentified. The CDR3 consists of 14 residues. V gave up 0 bases and J gave up 7 bases, with 15 bases separating them. In germline, CDR1 is GTSNPN, CDR2 SVGIG (reference sequence). Under the authors' procedure: CDR3 differences across clinicopathological groups were used to build a distant-metastasis classifier for papillary thyroid cancer. TCRdb used MiXCR to call clones anew from the PCR reads. The V and J calls and clone size are TCRdb's, not the authors'. This table holds about 16,000 clones, 25% found once.

The material sequenced was blood. V and J are TRBV30 and TRBJ1-2, with D possibly matching TRBD1 (6 bases). The sequence derives from a male donor with papillary thyroid cancer or a benign thyroid nodule (not recorded which). Some clones in this sample may be carry-over from other donors' samples. CDR3 nucleotide sequence: TGTGCCTGGAGTGTAGGGGGGGGAGAGTCTGGCTACACCTTC. This codes for CAWSVGGGESGYTF. The full variable domain, its missing parts supplied by reference TRBV30 and TRBJ1-2, is SQTIHQWPATLVQPVGSPLSLECTVEGTSNPNLYWYRQAAGRGLQLLFYSVGIGQISSEVPQNLSASRPQDRQFILSSKKLLLSDSGFYLCAWSVGGGESGYTFGSGTRLTVV.